The sample holds many counts of the clone carrying this T cell receptor (beta chain). Its antigen remains unknown. What was amplified from RNA transcripts were TCR beta CDR3 regions. HTBI primers drove first-round RT-PCR of the TCR CDR3. TCRdb processed the multiplex PCR reads anew with MiXCR; each CDR3 protein has one entry. This repertoire shows 490,000 or so distinct CDR3 sequences, 40% to 50% found once; its top ten account for approximately 44%. Exclusion followed for patients with uncontrolled infection, other autoimmune disease, pregnancy or lactation. Diagnoses used clinical symptoms, serum thyroxine and TRAb, thyroid ultrasound and orbital computed tomography. The data originate from a study of T cells in Graves' hyperthyroidism and ophthalmopathy. The CDR3 is 13 amino acids. Germline CDR1 and CDR2: LNHDA and SQIVND (reference sequence). V lost 4 bases and J lost 7; bases outside the gene matches: 5.

Study-wide points: Median prediction lead before ophthalmopathy onset was about 6.7 months with the model. Separation of ophthalmopathy from stable hyperthyroidism was achieved by a 13 V-J model.

The sequenced material came from peripheral blood or thyroid tissue (not recorded which). The sequence was collected from an adult woman with Graves' disease, either hyperthyroidism or ophthalmopathy (not recorded which). The gene calls are TRBV19 and TRBJ1-2, with 8 bases identical to TRBD1. CDR3 sequence (DNA): TGTGCCAGTAGTACCGACAGGGGCCGTGGCTACACCTTC. Amino acid sequence: CASSTDRGRGYTF.